This entry lists 31 T cell receptor beta chains sequenced from one sample in a study of T cell responses to AZD1222 COVID-19 vaccine. Some clones are missing from TCRdb's copy, which holds only in-frame ones; the method was immunoSEQ multiplex PCR. This table holds approximately 110,000 clones, more than 85% found once. Sample: peripheral blood, taken on day 0 of AZD1222 vaccination. The receptor source for this set is an adult in good health.

The chain combines TRBV11-3 with TRBJ2-1; D uncertain. The CDR3 is 12 amino acids. Deletions cut 3 bases from V and 4 bases from J, with 4 bases between. Germline lookup yields CDR1 SGHNT and CDR2 YENEEA. The CDR3 region has the DNA TGTGCCAGCAGCTTCCGTTACAATGAGCAGTTCTTC. This encodes CASSFRYNEQFF.

The rearrangement joins TRBV7-2 to TRBJ2-1, with TRBD2 identical over 9 bases. CDR3 length: 15 amino acids. The germline CDR1 and CDR2 sequences are SGHTA and FQGNSA. With 0 bases clipped from V and 7 bases from J, the junction kept 4 bases outside the gene matches. The CDR3 DNA sequence: TGTGCCAGCAGCTTAGCCGCGGGGGGGCCAAATGAGCAGTTCTTC. Amino acids: CASSLAAGGPNEQFF.

V is TRBV15 and J is TRBJ1-5, with TRBD1 matching over 7 bases. The trim removed 3 bases at V and 7 bases at J, leaving 6 bases unmatched. Germline CDR1 reads LNHNV; CDR2 reads YYDKDF (reference sequence). CDR3 length: 14 residues. CDR3 residues: CATSRGGTDQPQHF. For the CDR3, the DNA is TGTGCCACCAGCAGGGGTGGGACAGACCAGCCCCAGCATTTT.

The genes are TRBV7-2 and TRBJ1-1; D may be TRBD1 (5 bases). V shed 0 bases and J shed 4 bases, with 15 bases lying between them. The CDR3 covers 16 residues. From germline, CDR1 is SGHTA and CDR2 FQGNSA. The chain's CDR3 is CASSLANTGGGTEAFF. The CDR3 bases are TGTGCCAGCAGCTTAGCGAATACAGGCGGGGGCACTGAAGCTTTCTTT. Using reference TRBV7-2 and TRBJ1-1 for the parts outside the CDR3, the full variable domain is GAGVSQSPSNKVTEKGKDVELRCDPISGHTALYWYRQSLGQGLEFLIYFQGNSAPDKSGLPSDRFSAERTGGSVSTLTIQRTQQEDSAVYLCASSLANTGGGTEAFFGQGTRLTVV.

V is TRBV6-5 and J is TRBJ1-1; D remains ambiguous. Germline CDR1 reads MNHEY; CDR2 reads SVGAGI. Trimming cost V 2 bases and J 2 bases, with 3 bases left between them. This CDR3 region has 12 residues. The DNA for the CDR3 is TGTGCCAGCAGTTACGCAAACACTGAAGCTTTCTTT. Protein sequence: CASSYANTEAFF.

The rearrangement links TRBV6-6 to TRBJ1-1; D might be TRBD1 (6 bases). Germline V gene lookup returns CDR1 MNHNY and CDR2 SVGAGI (reference sequence). The V end lost 7 bases, the J end lost 5 bases, and 20 bases lay between the germline ends. The CDR3 runs 15 residues. In DNA form, the CDR3 reads TGTGCCAGCACCCTCGACGGGACATTTGGGACTGAAGCTTTCTTT. Its translation is CASTLDGTFGTEAFF.

J is TRBJ2-7 and V is TRBV27; 9 bases match TRBD1. Losses at the gene ends were 3 bases for V and 1 base for J; bases not matched to a gene: 13. This CDR3 is 18 amino acids long. The germline gives CDR1 MNHEY, CDR2 SMNVEV (reference sequence). The CDR3 DNA sequence: TGTGCCAGCAGTTTTTTTGTTACGGGACAGGGCAGATCCTACGAGCAGTACTTC. Translated, it gives CASSFFVTGQGRSYEQYF.

This clone came up once. DNA for the CDR3: TGTGCCAGCAGCGTAGCTGGGCGGGTAATCACAGATACGCAGTATTTT. It yields the protein CASSVAGRVITDTQYF. The V and J genes are TRBV9 and TRBJ2-3; D is possibly TRBD2 (5 bases). This CDR3 spans 16 amino acids. Trimming stripped 0 bases from V and 2 bases from J, with 13 bases between. The V gene's germline CDR1 is SGDLS and CDR2 YYNGEE.

The chain has TRBV18 and TRBJ2-7; 10 nucleotides match TRBD1. Germline lookup yields CDR1 KGHSH and CDR2 LQKENI. The CDR3 totals 15 residues. Trimming removed 4 bases from V and 5 bases from J; junction bases left unmatched: 8. DNA for the CDR3: TGTGCCAGCTCACTCCGACAGGGGGCGCGGGACGAGCAGTACTTC. This codes for CASSLRQGARDEQYF.

This sequence joins TRBV3-1 (or the pseudogene TRBV3-2) and TRBJ1-1, with D uncertain. Germline V lookup: CDR1 LGHDT, CDR2 YNNKEL (reference sequence). The germline V and J ends were trimmed by 2 bases and 4 bases, with 11 bases remaining between them. The CDR3 length is 14 residues. CDR3 region: CASSQHQRTTEAFF. The DNA for the CDR3 is TGTGCCAGCAGCCAACATCAGAGGACCACTGAAGCTTTCTTT.

The gene calls are TRBV27 and TRBJ2-2; 14 bases agree with TRBD2. Trimming cost V 5 bases and J 5 bases; bases outside gene matches: 10. CDR3 length: 18 residues. The germline V gene encodes CDR1 MNHEY and CDR2 SMNVEV (reference sequence). The CDR3 region has the DNA TGTGCCAGCAGTCCGGGACTAGCGGGAGCGGGGGGAACCGGGGAGCTGTTTTTT. Its translation: CASSPGLAGAGGTGELFF.

V gene TRBV7-2 combines with J gene TRBJ1-3; D unresolved. The V gene's germline CDR1 is SGHTA and CDR2 FQGNSA. CDR3 size: 13 residues. V was pared by 1 base and J by 4 bases, with 5 bases between. CDR3 in DNA: TGTGCCAGCAGCTTAGAGGCCGGAAACACCATATATTTT. This encodes CASSLEAGNTIYF.

This chain uses TRBV6-6 with TRBJ1-5, with D possibly TRBD1 on 5 matching bases. Germline values: CDR1 MNHNY, CDR2 SVGAGI (reference sequence). The CDR3 consists of 12 residues. CDR3 DNA sequence: TGTGCAGCTTTCGGGGGGATTCAGCCCCAGCATTTT. This translates into CAAFGGIQPQHF.

The chain is built from TRBV6-4 and TRBJ1-2; D is unclear. With 2 bases removed from V and 10 bases from J, the gap between germline ends came to 11 bases. The CDR3 sequence is 12 residues long. Germline V lookup: CDR1 MRHNA, CDR2 SNTAGT. The CDR3 region has the DNA TGTGCCAGCAGTGACCCCAGGCCCTTCTACACCTTC. Protein: CASSDPRPFYTF.

The CDR3 bases are TGTGCCAGCAGCTTAGGGGGAAGCCTCTACGAGCAGTACTTC. The encoded protein is CASSLGGSLYEQYF. This chain joins TRBV7-2 and TRBJ2-7, with D hard to call. The CDR3 consists of 14 residues. Germline loops: CDR1 SGHTA, CDR2 FQGNSA. The V and J ends lost 1 base and 3 bases respectively, with 10 bases between them.

The chain carries TRBV30 and TRBJ1-1; the D gene is possibly TRBD1 (5 bases). Germline CDR1 and CDR2: GTSNPN and SVGIG (reference sequence). V lost 3 bases and J 0 bases, leaving 8 bases between the germline ends. The CDR3 runs to 13 residues. Written as DNA, the CDR3 is TGTGCCTGGAGGGGGGGTATGAACACTGAAGCTTTCTTT. It specifies CAWRGGMNTEAFF. The full variable domain, in which reference TRBV30 and TRBJ1-1 provide the parts outside the CDR3, is SQTIHQWPATLVQPVGSPLSLECTVEGTSNPNLYWYRQAAGRGLQLLFYSVGIGQISSEVPQNLSASRPQDRQFILSSKKLLLSDSGFYLCAWRGGMNTEAFFGQGTRLTVV.

V is TRBV5-1 and J is TRBJ1-2; D is uncertain. The CDR3 sequence is 14 residues long. Trimming took off 2 bases at V and 1 base at J, with 9 bases between the two ends. Germline CDR1 and CDR2: SGHRS and YFSETQ. CDR3 in amino acids: CASSLTGYNYGYTF. The CDR3, as DNA: TGCGCCAGCAGCTTAACGGGTTATAACTATGGCTACACCTTC.

The chain joins TRBV15 to TRBJ1-1; D is undetermined. Trimming took 0 bases from V and 12 from J, leaving 14 bases between them. The CDR3 runs to 13 residues. Germline V gene sequence: CDR1 LNHNV, CDR2 YYDKDF (reference sequence). CDR3 loop: CATSRDGVRGTFF. In nucleotides, the CDR3 is TGTGCCACCAGCAGAGACGGGGTTCGCGGGACTTTCTTT.

The chain has TRBV30 and TRBJ1-1, with unresolved D. Germline CDR1 and CDR2: GTSNPN and SVGIG (reference sequence). V dropped 0 bases and J dropped 4 bases, with 9 bases sitting between them. The CDR3 covers 13 residues. CDR3 in DNA: TGTGCCTGGAGTGTACGGGCGGCCACTGAAGCTTTCTTT. This gives the protein CAWSVRAATEAFF. The whole variable domain, filled in from reference TRBV30 and TRBJ1-1, reads SQTIHQWPATLVQPVGSPLSLECTVEGTSNPNLYWYRQAAGRGLQLLFYSVGIGQISSEVPQNLSASRPQDRQFILSSKKLLLSDSGFYLCAWSVRAATEAFFGQGTRLTVV.

The chain links TRBV3-1 (or the pseudogene TRBV3-2) to TRBJ2-3; TRBD2 matches at 8 bases. The CDR3 consists of 16 residues. The trim removed 2 bases at V and 1 base at J, leaving 5 bases unmatched. Per the germline V gene, CDR1 is LGHDT and CDR2 is YNNKEL (reference sequence). CDR3 nucleotide sequence: TGTGCCAGCAGCCAATTTAGCGGGATACGCACAGATACGCAGTATTTT. Encoded protein: CASSQFSGIRTDTQYF.

The chain carries TRBV7-8 and TRBJ1-4; D not resolved. The CDR3 contains 14 residues. Germline CDR1 is SGHVS and CDR2 is FQNEAQ. V lost 4 bases, J lost 8 bases, and 14 bases lay in between. CDR3 sequence reads: CASSSLRASEKLFF. The CDR3 region has the DNA TGTGCCAGCAGCTCGTTAAGGGCATCAGAAAAACTGTTTTTT.

V and J are TRBV6-2 or TRBV6-3 and TRBJ1-2; D call uncertain. Germline loops: CDR1 MNHEY, CDR2 SVGEGT. The CDR3 extends over 15 amino acids. Trimming stripped 2 bases from V and 8 bases from J, with 18 bases between. The CDR3, as DNA: TGTGCCAGCAGTTACCACCAAGGGAGTTTGGGCGGCTACACCTTC. Translated, it gives CASSYHQGSLGGYTF.

The chain combines TRBV28 with TRBJ1-3; no reliable D call. CDR1 MDHEN and CDR2 SYDVKM come from the germline V gene. V lost 5 bases and J 0 bases, leaving 8 bases between the germline ends. CDR3 length equals 14 residues. The DNA of the CDR3 is TGTGCCAGCAGTACCTCACGCTCTGGAAACACCATATATTTT. Translating gives CASSTSRSGNTIYF. The whole variable domain, remainder taken from reference TRBV28 and TRBJ1-3, is DVKVTQSSRYLVKRTGEKVFLECVQDMDHENMFWYRQDPGLGLRLIYFSYDVKMKEKGDIPEGYSVSREKKERFSLILESASTNQTSMYLCASSTSRSGNTIYFGEGSWLTVV.

The chain joins TRBV11-2 to TRBJ1-1, with D tentatively TRBD1 (6 bases). V lost 7 bases to trimming and J lost 1 base, with 25 bases between them. CDR3 length: 18 residues. Per the germline V gene, CDR1 is SGHAT and CDR2 is FQNNGV. CDR3 protein: CASTKHPGQGLPNTEAFF. The CDR3 DNA reads as TGTGCCAGCACTAAACACCCCGGGCAGGGGCTTCCGAACACTGAAGCTTTCTTT.

The V and J genes are TRBV28 and TRBJ1-3, with 7 nucleotides matching TRBD1. After removal of 8 bases from V and 1 base from J, the junction contained 2 bases not matched to a gene. The CDR3 loop spans 13 amino acids. Germline lookup yields CDR1 MDHEN and CDR2 SYDVKM. CDR3 in amino acids: CASQGVSGNTIYF. CDR3 bases: TGTGCCAGCCAGGGGGTTTCTGGAAACACCATATATTTT.

This clone was detected a few times. The DNA for the CDR3 is TGTGCCAGCAGCTTAGCACAGGGAAAGAACCAGTACTTC. It encodes CASSLAQGKNQYF. The V and J genes are TRBV7-2 and TRBJ2-5, with a possible D match to TRBD1 (6 bases). V lost 0 bases to trimming and J lost 10 bases, with 12 bases between them. This CDR3 region has 13 residues. Germline CDR1 and CDR2: SGHTA and FQGNSA.

The V gene is TRBV19, the J gene TRBJ1-4; D remains unclear. The CDR3 consists of 12 residues. With 1 base removed from V and 5 bases from J, the gap between germline ends came to 2 bases. CDR1 is LNHDA, CDR2 SQIVND, per germline (reference sequence). CDR3 region: CASSIGNEKLFF. The CDR3, as DNA: TGTGCCAGTAGTATAGGGAATGAAAAACTGTTTTTT.

CDR3 sequence reads: CASCRDRQETQYF. The CDR3 DNA reads TGTGCCAGCTGTAGGGACAGACAAGAGACCCAGTACTTC. V is TRBV27 and J is TRBJ2-5; the match to TRBD1 covers 7 bases. V was clipped by 8 bases and J by 2 bases; unmatched bases: 5. The germline gives CDR1 MNHEY, CDR2 SMNVEV (reference sequence). CDR3 length: 13 amino acids.

This chain links TRBV6-5 with TRBJ1-3; the D gene is possibly TRBD1 (5 bases). CDR3 size: 16 residues. The V end lost 0 bases, the J end lost 3 bases, and 12 bases lay between the germline ends. Germline V lookup: CDR1 MNHEY, CDR2 SVGAGI. CDR3 sequence: CASSYSVGVFGNTIYF. For the CDR3, the DNA is TGTGCCAGCAGTTACTCAGTGGGGGTCTTTGGAAACACCATATATTTT.

J is TRBJ1-4 and V is TRBV28; tentative D call: TRBD1 (5 bases). Germline V gives CDR1 MDHEN, CDR2 SYDVKM. V was trimmed by 8 bases and J by 8 bases, leaving 15 bases between them. The CDR3 sequence is 13 residues long. Written as DNA, the CDR3 is TGTGCCAGCGTGGGGCAGGTTTGGGAAAAACTGTTTTTT. Translation gives CASVGQVWEKLFF.

The J gene is TRBJ1-6, the V gene TRBV19; D unclear. This CDR3 spans 14 amino acids. V gave up 7 bases and J gave up 6 bases, with 13 bases separating them. CDR1 is LNHDA and CDR2 is SQIVND in the germline V gene (reference sequence). Written as DNA, the CDR3 is TGTGCCAGTACCCCGACTGGGTTTAATTCACCCCTCCACTTT. It translates to CASTPTGFNSPLHF.